This T cell receptor (beta chain) was documented in a study of radiotherapy plus CTLA-4 blockade in lung cancer. The protocol was immunoSEQ multiplex PCR, while the TCRdb copy is restricted to in-frame clones and leaves out a portion. Of 15,000 to 20,000 clones detected, roughly 82% appear once; the ten largest clones hold 20% to 25%. V lost 9 bases and J 9 bases, leaving 24 bases between the germline ends. The germline CDR1 and CDR2 sequences are MDHEN and SYDVKM. The CDR3 contains 14 residues. The input for sequencing was peripheral blood, taken from a patient treated with radiotherapy plus ipilimumab. This receptor was identified in a human donor with non-small cell lung cancer whose response to radiotherapy plus ipilimumab could not be evaluated. The chain joins TRBV28 to TRBJ2-7, with D perhaps matching TRBD2 (6 bases). The CDR3 DNA reads as TGTGCCAGTTCCCGAGGGCAGGTAACGGGGGTGCAGTACTTC. Amino acid sequence: CASSRGQVTGVQYF.